One T cell receptor beta chain is described in this entry. Its cognate antigen is unknown. Roughly 9.2 milliliters of peripheral blood were drawn from each donor into EDTA-treated tubes. This record belongs to a study of blood T cells in healthy people across ages. Whole-study findings and limits: Diversity estimated from one million T cells was considered an underestimate. Per-million-T-cell TCR beta diversity fell roughly linearly with age.

CDR3 length: 17 amino acids. With V trimmed by 0 bases and J by 6 bases, 9 bases remained unmatched. CDR1 is MGHRA and CDR2 is YSYEKL in the germline V gene. Next came a second PCR, run for about 6 to 12 cycles, which used a sample-barcoded 5' primer along with a J-beta primer mix. TCRdb itself ran the 5' RACE reads through MiXCR, one entry per CDR3 protein. The repertoire holds about 580,000 distinct CDR3 sequences, with roughly 48% as singletons. The source of this sequence is an elderly man in good health. The chain joins TRBV4-1 to TRBJ2-3; TRBD1 agrees at 10 bases. Sequencing was carried out using blood. CDR3 sequence: CASSQDIGTGDWDTQYF. CDR3 DNA sequence: TGCGCCAGCAGCCAAGATATTGGGACAGGGGATTGGGATACGCAGTATTTT.